These T cell receptor beta chains were read from a single sample in a study of patients and donors after allogeneic stem cell transplantation. TCRdb called the RT-PCR reads again in MiXCR, with one record for every CDR3 protein. The repertoire has roughly 880,000 distinct CDR3 sequences, about 20% of them found once; the top ten carry 5% to 6.5%. Sequenced sample: blood, either unsorted or a sorted T cell fraction (not recorded which). These receptors were taken from a human donor who was either an allogeneic HSCT recipient or a stem cell or donor lymphocyte infusion donor (not recorded which). It is not recorded whose cells these are; they may come from a transplant donor. Each CDR3 is given with its conserved first and last residue. A D gene is named only where the DNA matches it firmly. Rows give clone size only sometimes, using once, few, many, or a class for an expanded clone.

abundance: NA; len: 14; j_gene: TRBJ1-6; v_gene: TRBV7-6; d_gene: NA; CDR3nt: TGTGCCAGCAGCTTAGCGGGGACTTCTTCACCCCTCCACTTT; CDR3aa: CASSLAGTSSPLHF
abundance: NA; len: 16; j_gene: TRBJ2-2; v_gene: TRBV24-1; d_gene: TRBD2; CDR3nt: TGTGCCACCAGCCGGACTAGCGGGACCAGCACCGGGGAGCTGTTTTTT; CDR3aa: CATSRTSGTSTGELFF
abundance: many; len: 16; j_gene: TRBJ1-5; v_gene: TRBV24-1; d_gene: NA; CDR3nt: TGTGCCACCAGTGAGTCAGGAATCAACAGAAATCAGCCCCAGCATTTT; CDR3aa: CATSESGINRNQPQHF
abundance: NA; len: 13; j_gene: TRBJ1-2; v_gene: TRBV12-3/TRBV12-4; d_gene: TRBD1; CDR3nt: TGTGCCAGCAGTTCGGACAGGCTATATGGCTACACCTTC; CDR3aa: CASSSDRLYGYTF
abundance: NA; len: 15; j_gene: TRBJ2-3; v_gene: TRBV5-5; d_gene: NA; CDR3nt: TGTGCCAGCAGCTTGAAACATGGAGGCACAGATACGCAGTATTTT; CDR3aa: CASSLKHGGTDTQYF
abundance: many; len: 14; j_gene: TRBJ1-1; v_gene: TRBV20-1; d_gene: NA; CDR3nt: TGCAGTGCTAGAGAGACAGGATTGAACACTGAAGCTTTCTTT; CDR3aa: CSARETGLNTEAFF
abundance: many; len: 12; j_gene: TRBJ1-1; v_gene: TRBV29-1; d_gene: NA; CDR3nt: TGCAGACACGAGGGCTTCAACACTGAAGCTTTCTTT; CDR3aa: CRHEGFNTEAFF
abundance: NA; len: 17; j_gene: TRBJ2-7; v_gene: TRBV10-3; d_gene: NA; CDR3nt: TGTGCCATCAGTGAGTCGATTATCGGGCCCTCGGGGAACGAGCAGTACTTC; CDR3aa: CAISESIIGPSGNEQYF
abundance: NA; len: 14; j_gene: TRBJ1-2; v_gene: TRBV12-3/TRBV12-4; d_gene: NA; CDR3nt: TGTGCCAGCAGCCCACCTAGGGTATCCTATGGCTACACCTTC; CDR3aa: CASSPPRVSYGYTF
abundance: few; len: 11; j_gene: TRBJ1-1; v_gene: TRBV30; d_gene: TRBD1; CDR3nt: TGTGCCTGGAGTAGGGGGCCTGAAGCTTTCTTT; CDR3aa: CAWSRGPEAFF
abundance: NA; len: 15; j_gene: TRBJ2-7; v_gene: TRBV29-1; d_gene: NA; CDR3nt: TGCAGCGTTGAGACCGATGGGGAGGAGGTCTACGAGCAGTACTTC; CDR3aa: CSVETDGEEVYEQYF
abundance: NA; len: 13; j_gene: TRBJ1-2; v_gene: TRBV24-1; d_gene: NA; CDR3nt: TGTGCCACCAGTGAAGGGAGGGCGGGAGGCTACACCTTC; CDR3aa: CATSEGRAGGYTF
abundance: NA; len: 15; j_gene: TRBJ1-2; v_gene: TRBV7-9; d_gene: NA; CDR3nt: TGTGCCAGCAGCTTAGGGCCATCACTCCGCTATGGCTACACCTTC; CDR3aa: CASSLGPSLRYGYTF